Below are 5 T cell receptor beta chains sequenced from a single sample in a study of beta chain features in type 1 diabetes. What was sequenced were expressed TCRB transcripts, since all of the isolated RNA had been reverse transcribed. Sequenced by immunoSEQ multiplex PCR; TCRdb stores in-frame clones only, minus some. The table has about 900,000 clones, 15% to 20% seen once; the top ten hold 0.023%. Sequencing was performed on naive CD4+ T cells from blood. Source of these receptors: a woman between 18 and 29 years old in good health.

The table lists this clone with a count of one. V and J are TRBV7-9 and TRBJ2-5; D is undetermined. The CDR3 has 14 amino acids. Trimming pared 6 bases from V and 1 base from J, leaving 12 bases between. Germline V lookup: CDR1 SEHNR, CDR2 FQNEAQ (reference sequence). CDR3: CASRELVPQETQYF. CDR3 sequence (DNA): TGTGCCAGCAGGGAGCTAGTACCCCAAGAGACCCAGTACTTC.

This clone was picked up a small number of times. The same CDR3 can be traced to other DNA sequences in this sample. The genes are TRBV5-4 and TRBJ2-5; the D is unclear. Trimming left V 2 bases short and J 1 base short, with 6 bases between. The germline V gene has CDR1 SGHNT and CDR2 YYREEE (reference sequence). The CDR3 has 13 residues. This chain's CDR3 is CASSLGPQETQYF. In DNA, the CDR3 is TGTGCCAGCAGCTTAGGACCCCAAGAGACCCAGTACTTC.

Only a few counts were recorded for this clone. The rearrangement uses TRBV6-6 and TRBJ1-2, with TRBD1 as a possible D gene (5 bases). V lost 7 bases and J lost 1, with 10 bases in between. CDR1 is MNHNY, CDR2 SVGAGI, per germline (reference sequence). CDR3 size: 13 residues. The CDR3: CASTHGGNYGYTF. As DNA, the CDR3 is TGTGCCAGCACCCACGGGGGTAACTATGGCTACACCTTC.

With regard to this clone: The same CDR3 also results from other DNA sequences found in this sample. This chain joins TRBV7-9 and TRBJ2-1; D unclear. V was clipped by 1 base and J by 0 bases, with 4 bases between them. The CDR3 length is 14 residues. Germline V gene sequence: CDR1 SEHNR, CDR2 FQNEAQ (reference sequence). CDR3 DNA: TGTGCCAGCAGCTTAGTAGACTCCTACAATGAGCAGTTCTTC. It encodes CASSLVDSYNEQFF.

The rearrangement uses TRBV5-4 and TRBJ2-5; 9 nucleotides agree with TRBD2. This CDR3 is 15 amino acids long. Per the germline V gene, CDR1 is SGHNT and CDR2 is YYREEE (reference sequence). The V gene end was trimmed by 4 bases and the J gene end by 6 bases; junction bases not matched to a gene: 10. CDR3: CASSHPGLAGKTQYF. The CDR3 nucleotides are TGTGCCAGCAGCCACCCGGGACTAGCCGGAAAGACCCAGTACTTC.